The 19 T cell receptor beta chains given below trace back to one sample, sequenced in a study of CD8 T cells in Susac syndrome. An input of roughly 0.5 to 1 ug of RNA was subjected to reverse transcription using random hexamers. TCRdb reprocessed the immunoSEQ multiplex PCR reads via MiXCR and lists one record per CDR3 protein. The sample lists some 210,000 distinct CDR3 sequences; 85% to 95% were seen once. Input material: CD4+ T cells from PBMCs. The receptors were gathered from a human donor with Susac syndrome.

The chain is built from TRBV19 and TRBJ1-5, with D hard to call. The V end lost 3 bases, the J end lost 4 bases, and 7 bases lay between the germline ends. Germline CDR1 reads LNHDA; CDR2 reads SQIVND (reference sequence). CDR3 length equals 13 residues. The DNA for the CDR3 is TGTGCCAGTAGTATTCAAAAGAATCAGCCCCAGCATTTT. It codes for CASSIQKNQPQHF. Looking up the rest from reference TRBV19 and TRBJ1-5 gives the full variable domain: DGGITQSPKYLFRKEGQNVTLSCEQNLNHDAMYWYRQDPGQGLRLIYYSQIVNDFQKGDIAEGYSVSREKKESFPLTVTSAQKNPTAFYLCASSIQKNQPQHFGDGTRLSIL.

This sequence joins TRBV4-3 and TRBJ1-1; no definite D call. The length of the CDR3 is 15 residues. V shed 0 bases and J shed 1 base, with 9 bases lying between them. The V gene's germline CDR1 is LGHNA and CDR2 YSLEER. The CDR3 DNA sequence: TGCGCCAGCAGCCAAGATGGTTGGAGGAACACTGAAGCTTTCTTT. Protein: CASSQDGWRNTEAFF.

The chain couples TRBV15 to TRBJ2-5; D is possibly TRBD2 (5 bases). Germline V gene data show CDR1 as LNHNV and CDR2 as YYDKDF (reference sequence). The CDR3 totals 13 residues. Trimming removed 1 base at V and 2 bases at J, with 5 bases between. CDR3 sequence reads: CATSRAGQETQYF. The CDR3 nucleotides are TGTGCCACCAGCAGAGCGGGGCAAGAGACCCAGTACTTC. Full variable domain (remainder filled in from reference TRBV15 and TRBJ2-5): DAMVIQNPRYQVTQFGKPVTLSCSQTLNHNVMYWYQQKSSQAPKLLFHYYDKDFNNEADTPDNFQSRRPNTSFCFLDIRSPGLGDTAMYLCATSRAGQETQYFGPGTRLLVL.

The chain combines TRBV18 with TRBJ2-1, with no clear D. V gave up 3 bases and J gave up 8 bases, with 8 bases separating them. In germline, CDR1 is KGHSH, CDR2 LQKENI. There are 12 residues in the CDR3. The CDR3 coding sequence is TGTGCCAGCTCACCGACTGTGGATGAGCAGTTCTTC. Amino acid sequence: CASSPTVDEQFF.

This clonotype was seen once. The chain carries TRBV4-3 and TRBJ1-2; 9 positions match TRBD1. Germline V gene lookup returns CDR1 LGHNA and CDR2 YSLEER. This CDR3 has 16 residues. The J segment lost 2 bases and the V segment lost 4 bases, leaving 8 bases of the junction unmatched. CDR3 loop: CASSLQGAGRNYGYTF. The CDR3 DNA is TGCGCCAGCAGCCTACAGGGGGCGGGACGGAACTATGGCTACACCTTC.

V gene TRBV28 combines with J gene TRBJ2-5; 9 positions agree with TRBD2. V shed 5 bases, J shed 6 bases, and the junction held 10 bases outside the gene matches. Germline V gene lookup returns CDR1 MDHEN and CDR2 SYDVKM. There are 15 residues in the CDR3. CDR3 DNA sequence: TGTGCCAGCAGTCTGCCGGGACTAGCTTTGAAGACCCAGTACTTC. Translating it yields CASSLPGLALKTQYF.

The CDR3 nucleotides are TGCAGCGCTCTACTAGCGGGGGGGCCCAATGAGCAGTTCTTC. Protein product: CSALLAGGPNEQFF. The chain is built from TRBV29-1 and TRBJ2-1, with 13 positions matching TRBD2. The V gene's germline CDR1 is SQVTM and CDR2 ANQGSEA. With 7 bases clipped from V and 6 bases from J, the junction kept 6 bases outside the gene matches. The CDR3 is 14 amino acids.

The rearrangement links TRBV20-1 to TRBJ2-5; 9 bases are a match to TRBD2. Germline loops: CDR1 DFQATT, CDR2 SNEGSKA (reference sequence). The V segment lost 0 bases and the J segment 5 bases; nucleotides outside the gene matches: 13. The CDR3 is 17 amino acids. In DNA, the CDR3 is TGCAGTGCTAGAGATCAGAGGGCGGGGGGGCATTATGAGACCCAGTACTTC. Its protein product is CSARDQRAGGHYETQYF.

The chain couples TRBV7-2 to TRBJ2-5; weak D call: TRBD1 (5 bases). Germline V CDR1 and CDR2: SGHTA, FQGNSA. This CDR3 has 15 amino acids. Between the trimmed V and J ends, which lost 1 base and 2 bases, there was a span of 11 bases. This CDR3 reads CASSLVIQGQETQYF. DNA for the CDR3: TGTGCCAGCAGCTTAGTGATCCAGGGACAAGAGACCCAGTACTTC. Based on the CDR3 plus reference TRBV7-2 and TRBJ2-5, the full variable domain is GAGVSQSPSNKVTEKGKDVELRCDPISGHTALYWYRQSLGQGLEFLIYFQGNSAPDKSGLPSDRFSAERTGGSVSTLTIQRTQQEDSAVYLCASSLVIQGQETQYFGPGTRLLVL.

The chain links TRBV27 to TRBJ1-1; possibly TRBD1 for D (5 bases). The germline V gene encodes CDR1 MNHEY and CDR2 SMNVEV (reference sequence). With 8 bases removed from V and 2 bases from J, the gap between germline ends came to 18 bases. This CDR3 region has 15 residues. CDR3: CASYVPGRRNTEAFF. CDR3 nucleotide sequence: TGTGCCAGCTATGTCCCGGGACGGAGAAACACTGAAGCTTTCTTT.

This chain joins TRBV20-1 and TRBJ2-5; 8 bases are shared with TRBD1. V trimming: 5 bases; J trimming: 9 bases; junction bases outside the gene matches: 14. Looked up from germline, CDR1 is DFQATT and CDR2 is SNEGSKA (reference sequence). The CDR3 extends over 14 amino acids. The CDR3 loop is CSAGTGQGMMSQYF. Written as DNA, the CDR3 is TGCAGTGCTGGAACAGGACAGGGAATGATGTCCCAGTACTTC.

The chain links TRBV9 to TRBJ1-6; D is undetermined. CDR1 SGDLS and CDR2 YYNGEE come from the germline V gene. V lost 7 bases and J 10 bases, leaving 21 bases between the germline ends. The CDR3 is 15 amino acids. DNA of the CDR3: TGTGCCAGCGCATTCTTTGATGGGGTAGGATCACCCCTCCACTTT. Translation: CASAFFDGVGSPLHF. The whole variable domain, remainder taken from reference TRBV9 and TRBJ1-6, is DSGVTQTPKHLITATGQRVTLRCSPRSGDLSVYWYQQSLDQGLQFLIQYYNGEERAKGNILERFSAQQFPDLHSELNLSSLELGDSALYFCASAFFDGVGSPLHFGNGTRLTVT.

The CDR3 region is CASSLVGGSYGYTF. CDR3 sequence (DNA): TGTGCCAGCAGCTTAGTGGGCGGAAGCTATGGCTACACCTTC. The chain joins TRBV7-9 to TRBJ1-2; unclear D gene. This CDR3 contains 14 residues. The V gene's germline CDR1 is SEHNR and CDR2 FQNEAQ (reference sequence). V was cut by 1 base and J by 4 bases, with 10 bases left in between.

The chain employs TRBV5-5 and TRBJ1-5; no clear D. Germline V lookup: CDR1 SGHKS, CDR2 YYEKEE (reference sequence). This CDR3 contains 16 residues. The V end lost 2 bases, the J end lost 1 base, and 13 bases lay between the germline ends. CDR3 in amino acids: CASSLSEGRSNQPQHF. CDR3 DNA: TGTGCCAGCAGCTTATCAGAAGGTCGGAGCAATCAGCCCCAGCATTTT.

The DNA for the CDR3 is TGTGCCAGCAGGGTTGGCGGGGAAGCTTTCTTT. It codes for CASRVGGEAFF. This sequence joins TRBV25-1 and TRBJ1-1; D not certain. Between the trimmed V and J ends, which lost 6 bases and 8 bases, there was a span of 10 bases. Germline V gene sequence: CDR1 MGHDK, CDR2 SYGVNS. The CDR3 spans 11 residues.

The rearrangement joins TRBV14 to TRBJ2-3; no firm D call. Trimming removed 5 bases from V and 2 bases from J, with 8 bases in between. The CDR3 has 13 amino acids. Germline assignment: CDR1 SGHDN and CDR2 FVKESK. The CDR3 coding sequence is TGTGCCAGCAGCACACGCACCACAGATACGCAGTATTTT. The encoded protein is CASSTRTTDTQYF.

This chain joins TRBV7-8 and TRBJ1-5, with unresolved D. The CDR3 runs 15 residues. V was shortened by 5 bases and J by 2 bases, with 13 bases between the two germline ends. The germline gives CDR1 SGHVS, CDR2 FQNEAQ. CDR3 in DNA: TGTGCCAGCAGCCCAGCGGGAGGTGGCAATCAGCCCCAGCATTTT. This sequence encodes CASSPAGGGNQPQHF.

The chain couples TRBV9 to TRBJ1-4; D gene ambiguous. Trimming stripped 4 bases from V and 0 bases from J, with 10 bases between. This CDR3 comprises 15 residues. Germline V CDR1 and CDR2: SGDLS, YYNGEE. This CDR3 reads CASSFEGATNEKLFF. The CDR3 DNA follows: TGTGCCAGCAGCTTCGAGGGTGCAACTAATGAAAAACTGTTTTTT.

As DNA, the CDR3 is TGTGCCACCCGGGGGGGAAATAGCAATCAGCCCCAGCATTTT. Translating gives CATRGGNSNQPQHF. The genes are TRBV2 and TRBJ1-5; possibly TRBD1 for D (5 bases). The CDR3 covers 14 residues. Germline assignment: CDR1 SNHLY and CDR2 FYNNEI. The ends were cut back, 10 bases at V and 0 bases at J, with 13 bases in the middle.